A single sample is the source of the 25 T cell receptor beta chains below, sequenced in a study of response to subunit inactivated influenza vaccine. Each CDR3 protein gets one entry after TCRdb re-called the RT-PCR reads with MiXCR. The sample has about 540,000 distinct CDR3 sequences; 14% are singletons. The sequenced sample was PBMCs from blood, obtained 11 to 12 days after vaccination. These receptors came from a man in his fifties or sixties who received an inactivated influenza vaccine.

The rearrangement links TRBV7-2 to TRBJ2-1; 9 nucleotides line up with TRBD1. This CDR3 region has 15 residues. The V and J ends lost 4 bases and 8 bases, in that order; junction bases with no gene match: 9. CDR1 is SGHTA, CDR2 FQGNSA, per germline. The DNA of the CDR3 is TGTGCCAGCAGCTCCGACAGGGGGGTCTTTTATGAGCAGTTCTTC. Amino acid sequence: CASSSDRGVFYEQFF.

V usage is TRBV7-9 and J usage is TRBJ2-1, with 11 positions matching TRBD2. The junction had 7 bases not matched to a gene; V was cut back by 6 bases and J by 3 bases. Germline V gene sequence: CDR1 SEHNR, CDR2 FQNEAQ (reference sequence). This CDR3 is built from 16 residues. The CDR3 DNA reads TGTGCCAGCAGTGGGACTAGCGGACATAACTACAATGAGCAGTTCTTC. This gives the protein CASSGTSGHNYNEQFF. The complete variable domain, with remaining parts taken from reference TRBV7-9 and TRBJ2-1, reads DTGVSQNPRHKITKRGQNVTFRCDPISEHNRLYWYRQTLGQGPEFLTYFQNEAQLEKSRLLSDRFSAERPKGSFSTLEIQRTEQGDSAMYLCASSGTSGHNYNEQFFGPGTRLTVL.

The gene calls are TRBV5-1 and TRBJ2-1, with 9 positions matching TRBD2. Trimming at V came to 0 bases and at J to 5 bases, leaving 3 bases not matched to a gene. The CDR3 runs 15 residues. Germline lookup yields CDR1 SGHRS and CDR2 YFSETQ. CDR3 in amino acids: CASSLGLAENNEQFF. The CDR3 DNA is TGCGCCAGCAGCTTGGGACTAGCGGAAAACAATGAGCAGTTCTTC.

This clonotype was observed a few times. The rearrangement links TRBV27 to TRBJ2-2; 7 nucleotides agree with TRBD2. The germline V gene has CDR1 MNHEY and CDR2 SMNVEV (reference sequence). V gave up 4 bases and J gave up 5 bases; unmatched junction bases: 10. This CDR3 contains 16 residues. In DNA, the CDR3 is TGTGCCAGCAGTTCAGTCGGGGGGACCGGAACCGGGGAGCTGTTTTTT. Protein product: CASSSVGGTGTGELFF.

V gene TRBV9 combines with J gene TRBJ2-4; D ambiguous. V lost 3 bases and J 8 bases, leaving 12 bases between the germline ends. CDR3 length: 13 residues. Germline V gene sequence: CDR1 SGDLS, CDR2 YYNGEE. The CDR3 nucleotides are TGTGCCAGCAGCGGACTCTACGATGACATTCAGTACTTC. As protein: CASSGLYDDIQYF.

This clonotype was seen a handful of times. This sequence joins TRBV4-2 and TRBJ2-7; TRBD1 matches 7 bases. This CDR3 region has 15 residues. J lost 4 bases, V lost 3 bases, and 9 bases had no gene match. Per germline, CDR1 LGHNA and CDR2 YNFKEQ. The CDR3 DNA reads TGTGCCAGCAGCCAGGGTGAGTCACAGGGGTACGAGCAGTACTTC. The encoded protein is CASSQGESQGYEQYF.

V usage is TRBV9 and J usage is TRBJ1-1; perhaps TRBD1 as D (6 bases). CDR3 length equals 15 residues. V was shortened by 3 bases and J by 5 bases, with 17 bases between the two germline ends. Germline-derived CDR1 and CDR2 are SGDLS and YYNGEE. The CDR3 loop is CASSATQGRRTEAFF. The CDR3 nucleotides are TGTGCCAGCAGCGCTACACAGGGTCGTCGGACTGAAGCTTTCTTT.

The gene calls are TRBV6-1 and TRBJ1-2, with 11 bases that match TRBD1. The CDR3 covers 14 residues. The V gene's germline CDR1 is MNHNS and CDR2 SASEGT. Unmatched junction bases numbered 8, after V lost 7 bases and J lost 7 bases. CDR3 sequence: CASTPGQGDSGYTF. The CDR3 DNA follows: TGTGCCAGCACCCCGGGACAGGGGGATAGTGGCTACACCTTC.

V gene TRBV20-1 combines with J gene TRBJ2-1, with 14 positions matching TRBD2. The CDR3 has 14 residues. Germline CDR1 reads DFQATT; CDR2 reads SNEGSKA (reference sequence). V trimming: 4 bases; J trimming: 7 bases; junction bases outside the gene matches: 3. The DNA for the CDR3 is TGCAGTGCTACGGGACTAGCGGGAGTTAATGAGCAGTTCTTC. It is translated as CSATGLAGVNEQFF.

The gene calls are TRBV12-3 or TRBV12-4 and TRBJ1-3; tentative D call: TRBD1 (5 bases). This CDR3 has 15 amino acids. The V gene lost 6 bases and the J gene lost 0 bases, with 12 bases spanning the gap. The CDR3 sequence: CASRNGAFSGNTIYF. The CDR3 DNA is TGTGCCAGCAGAAATGGGGCTTTCTCTGGAAACACCATATATTTT.

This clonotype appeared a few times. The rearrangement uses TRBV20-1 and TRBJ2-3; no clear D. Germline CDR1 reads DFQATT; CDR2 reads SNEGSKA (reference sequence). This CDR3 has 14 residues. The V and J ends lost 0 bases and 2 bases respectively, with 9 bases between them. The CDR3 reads CSARDPYNTDTQYF. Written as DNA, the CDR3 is TGCAGTGCTAGAGACCCGTACAACACAGATACGCAGTATTTT.

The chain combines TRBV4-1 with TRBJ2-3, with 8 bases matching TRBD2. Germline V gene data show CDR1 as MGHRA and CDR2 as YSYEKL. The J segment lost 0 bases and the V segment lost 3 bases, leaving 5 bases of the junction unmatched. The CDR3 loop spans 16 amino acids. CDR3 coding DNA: TGCGCCAGCAGCCAGCGGGGGGCTGCTAGCACAGATACGCAGTATTTT. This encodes CASSQRGAASTDTQYF.

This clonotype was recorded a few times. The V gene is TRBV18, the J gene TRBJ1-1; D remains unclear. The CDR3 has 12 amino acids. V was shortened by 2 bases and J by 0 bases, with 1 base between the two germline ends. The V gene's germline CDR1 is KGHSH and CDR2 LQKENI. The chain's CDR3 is CASSPMNTEAFF. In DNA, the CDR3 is TGTGCCAGCTCACCAATGAACACTGAAGCTTTCTTT.

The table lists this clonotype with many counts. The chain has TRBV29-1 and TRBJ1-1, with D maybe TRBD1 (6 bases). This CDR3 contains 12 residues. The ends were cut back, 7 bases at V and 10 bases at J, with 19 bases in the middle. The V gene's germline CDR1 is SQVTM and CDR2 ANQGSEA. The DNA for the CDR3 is TGCAGCGGACTACAGGGCGGGAGGGGAGCTTTCTTT. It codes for CSGLQGGRGAFF.

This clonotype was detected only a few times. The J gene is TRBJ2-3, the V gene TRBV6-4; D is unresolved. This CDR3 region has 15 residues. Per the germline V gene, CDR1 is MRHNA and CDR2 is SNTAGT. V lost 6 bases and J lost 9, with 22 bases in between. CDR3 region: CASSLEAGMTETQYF. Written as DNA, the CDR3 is TGTGCCAGCAGCTTAGAAGCTGGGATGACGGAAACGCAGTATTTT.

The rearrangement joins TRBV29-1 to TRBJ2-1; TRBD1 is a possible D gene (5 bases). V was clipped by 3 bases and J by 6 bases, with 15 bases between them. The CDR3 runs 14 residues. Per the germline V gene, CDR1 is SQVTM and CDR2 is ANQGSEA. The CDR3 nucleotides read TGCAGCGTTGACCAGGGCTCCCTCCCCAATGAGCAGTTCTTC. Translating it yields CSVDQGSLPNEQFF.

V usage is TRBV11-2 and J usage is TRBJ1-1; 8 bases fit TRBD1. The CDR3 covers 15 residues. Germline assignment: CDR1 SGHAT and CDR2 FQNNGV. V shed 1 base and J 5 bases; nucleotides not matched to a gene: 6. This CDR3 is CASSLVRGRGTEAFF. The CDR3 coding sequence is TGTGCCAGCAGCTTAGTCAGGGGGCGCGGGACTGAAGCTTTCTTT.

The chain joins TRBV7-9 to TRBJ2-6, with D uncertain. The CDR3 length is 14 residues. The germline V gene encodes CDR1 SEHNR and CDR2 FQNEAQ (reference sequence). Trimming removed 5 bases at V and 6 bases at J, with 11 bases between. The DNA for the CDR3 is TGTGCCAGCAGCGCGCCGTTAGCGGCCAACGTCCTGACTTTC. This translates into CASSAPLAANVLTF. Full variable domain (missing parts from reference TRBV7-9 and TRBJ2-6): DTGVSQNPRHKITKRGQNVTFRCDPISEHNRLYWYRQTLGQGPEFLTYFQNEAQLEKSRLLSDRFSAERPKGSFSTLEIQRTEQGDSAMYLCASSAPLAANVLTFGAGSRLTVL.

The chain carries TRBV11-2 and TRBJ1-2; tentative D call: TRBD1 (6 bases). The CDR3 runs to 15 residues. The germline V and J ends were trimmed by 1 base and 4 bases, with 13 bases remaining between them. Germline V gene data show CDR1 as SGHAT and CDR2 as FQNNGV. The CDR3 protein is CASSLGTGGSYGYTF. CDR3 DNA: TGTGCCAGCAGCTTAGGGACTGGGGGCAGCTATGGCTACACCTTC.

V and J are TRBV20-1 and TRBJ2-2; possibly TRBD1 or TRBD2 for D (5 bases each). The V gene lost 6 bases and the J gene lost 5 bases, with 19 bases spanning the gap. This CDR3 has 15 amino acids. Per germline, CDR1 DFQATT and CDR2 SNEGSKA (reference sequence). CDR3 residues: CSAPSGGGWTGELFF. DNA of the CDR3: TGCAGTGCCCCATCTGGGGGTGGATGGACCGGGGAGCTGTTTTTT.

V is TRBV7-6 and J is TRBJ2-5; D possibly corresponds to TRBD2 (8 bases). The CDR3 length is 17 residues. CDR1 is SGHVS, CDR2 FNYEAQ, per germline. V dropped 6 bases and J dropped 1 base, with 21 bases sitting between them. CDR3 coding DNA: TGTGCCAGCAGTCAGGGGGGGAGCGGGAGCTTCCAAGAGACCCAGTACTTC. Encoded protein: CASSQGGSGSFQETQYF.

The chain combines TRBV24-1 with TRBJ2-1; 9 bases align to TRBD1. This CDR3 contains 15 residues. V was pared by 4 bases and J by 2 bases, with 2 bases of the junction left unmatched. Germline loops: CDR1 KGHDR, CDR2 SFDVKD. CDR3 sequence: CATSDTGGTYNEQFF. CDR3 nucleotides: TGTGCCACCAGTGACACAGGGGGCACCTACAATGAGCAGTTCTTC.

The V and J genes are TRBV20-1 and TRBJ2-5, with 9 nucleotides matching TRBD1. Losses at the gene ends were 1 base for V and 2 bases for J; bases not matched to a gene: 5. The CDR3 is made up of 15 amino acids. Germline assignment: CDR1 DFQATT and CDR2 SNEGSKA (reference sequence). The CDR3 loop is CSARGGTGIQETQYF. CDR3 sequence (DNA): TGCAGTGCTAGAGGGGGGACAGGGATACAAGAGACCCAGTACTTC.

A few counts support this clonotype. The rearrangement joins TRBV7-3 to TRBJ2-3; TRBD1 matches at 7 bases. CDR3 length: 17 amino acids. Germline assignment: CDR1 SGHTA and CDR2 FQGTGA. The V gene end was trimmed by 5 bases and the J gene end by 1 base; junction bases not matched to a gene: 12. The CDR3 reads CASSERTGAVGTDTQYF. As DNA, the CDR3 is TGTGCCAGCAGCGAAAGGACAGGCGCGGTGGGCACAGATACGCAGTATTTT.

The chain's CDR3 is CATRTSGTSYEQYF. The CDR3 DNA sequence: TGTGCCACTAGGACTAGCGGGACGTCCTACGAGCAGTACTTC. V usage is TRBV6-2 or TRBV6-3 and J usage is TRBJ2-7; TRBD2 agrees at 12 bases. The germline V gene encodes CDR1 MNHEY and CDR2 SVGEGT. V lost 10 bases, J lost 1 base, and 5 bases stayed unmatched. There are 14 residues in the CDR3.